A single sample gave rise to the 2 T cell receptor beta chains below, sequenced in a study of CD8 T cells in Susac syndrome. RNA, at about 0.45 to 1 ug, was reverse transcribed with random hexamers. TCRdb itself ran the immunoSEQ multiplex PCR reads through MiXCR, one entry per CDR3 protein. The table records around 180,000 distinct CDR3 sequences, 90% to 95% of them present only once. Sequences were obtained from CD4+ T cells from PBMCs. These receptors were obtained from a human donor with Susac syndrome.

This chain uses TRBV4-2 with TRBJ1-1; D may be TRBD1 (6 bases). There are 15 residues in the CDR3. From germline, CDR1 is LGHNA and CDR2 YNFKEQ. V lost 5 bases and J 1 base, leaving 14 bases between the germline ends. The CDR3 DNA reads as TGTGCCAGCAGCGTTAATGGGGGCCCGAACACTGAAGCTTTCTTT. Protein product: CASSVNGGPNTEAFF.

The CDR3 region has the DNA TGCGCCAGCAGCCAACGCACAGGCGGTGAATACGAGCAGTACTTC. Translating it yields CASSQRTGGEYEQYF. The chain is built from TRBV4-1 and TRBJ2-7; TRBD1 is a possible D gene (5 bases). The CDR3 sequence is 15 residues long. V lost 2 bases and J lost 4, with 15 bases in between. Germline loops: CDR1 MGHRA, CDR2 YSYEKL.